A selection of T cell receptor beta chains follows, all from one sample in a study of cytomegalovirus exposure and HLA in healthy donors. Assay used: immunoSEQ multiplex PCR; TCRdb lists only in-frame clones, some missing. The data show about 140,000 clones, with 75% seen just once and 7% held by the top ten. Sequenced material: PBMCs. These receptors originate from a man aged 30 to 45 in good health and CMV-seronegative. The CDR3 runs from the conserved cysteine through the conserved F or W. The D gene is left open where the match is weak. Clone size, where shown, is once, few, many, or a class for clones that have expanded.

v_call: TRBV11-1; clone_size: NA; j_call: TRBJ1-6; d_call: NA; cdr3_nt: TGTGCCAGCAGCCTTAACAGGATGAGCAATTCACCCCTCCACTTT; cdr3_aa: CASSLNRMSNSPLHF
v_call: TRBV27; clone_size: NA; j_call: TRBJ1-2; d_call: NA; cdr3_nt: TGTGCCAGCAGATTGCTTGGCTCGGGGGTCGATGGCTACACCTTC; cdr3_aa: CASRLLGSGVDGYTF
v_call: TRBV10-3; clone_size: NA; j_call: TRBJ2-3; d_call: NA; cdr3_nt: TGTGCCATCAGTGCGACGGCGGAGACGCAGTATTTT; cdr3_aa: CAISATAETQYF
v_call: TRBV7-3; clone_size: NA; j_call: TRBJ2-7; d_call: TRBD1; cdr3_nt: TGTGCCAGCAGCCCCGGGACAGGGGCCTACGAGCAGTACTTC; cdr3_aa: CASSPGTGAYEQYF
v_call: TRBV18; clone_size: NA; j_call: TRBJ2-1; d_call: TRBD2; cdr3_nt: TGTGCCAGCTCACCTCTAGCGGACCCCTCCTACAATGAGCAGTTCTTC; cdr3_aa: CASSPLADPSYNEQFF
v_call: TRBV29-1; clone_size: NA; j_call: TRBJ2-7; d_call: TRBD2; cdr3_nt: TGCAGCGTTGGAGCGGGGGGAACCTACGAGCAGTACTTC; cdr3_aa: CSVGAGGTYEQYF
v_call: TRBV5-1; clone_size: NA; j_call: TRBJ1-1; d_call: NA; cdr3_nt: TGCGCCAGCAGCTTGGGTACGGGGAAGGACACTGAAGCTTTCTTT; cdr3_aa: CASSLGTGKDTEAFF
v_call: TRBV27; clone_size: few; j_call: TRBJ2-3; d_call: NA; cdr3_nt: TGTGCCAGCAGTCCCAGGGATTGGACAGATACGCAGTATTTT; cdr3_aa: CASSPRDWTDTQYF
v_call: TRBV4-1; clone_size: NA; j_call: TRBJ2-7; d_call: TRBD2; cdr3_nt: TGCGCCAGCAGCCAAGACGGACTAGCGGGAGGATCATTCTCCTACGAGCAGTACTTC; cdr3_aa: CASSQDGLAGGSFSYEQYF
v_call: TRBV19; clone_size: NA; j_call: TRBJ2-2; d_call: TRBD1; cdr3_nt: TGTGCCAGTCGTCGGGACAGACTTTCCGGGGAGCTGTTTTTT; cdr3_aa: CASRRDRLSGELFF
v_call: TRBV11-2; clone_size: NA; j_call: TRBJ1-1; d_call: TRBD1; cdr3_nt: TGTGCCAGCAGCCAGACAGGGCCCATGAACACTGAAGCTTTCTTT; cdr3_aa: CASSQTGPMNTEAFF
v_call: TRBV5-1; clone_size: few; j_call: TRBJ2-7; d_call: TRBD1; cdr3_nt: TGCGCCAGCAGCCGCGAAGGGACAGGGTTCTACGAGCAGTACTTC; cdr3_aa: CASSREGTGFYEQYF
v_call: TRBV28; clone_size: NA; j_call: TRBJ1-5; d_call: NA; cdr3_nt: TGCGTGGCGGGGAGGGGCAATCAGCCCCAGCATTTT; cdr3_aa: CVAGRGNQPQHF
v_call: TRBV30; clone_size: NA; j_call: TRBJ1-4; d_call: NA; cdr3_nt: TGTGCCTGGAATGTAGACAGCCTGAATGAAAAACTGTTTTTT; cdr3_aa: CAWNVDSLNEKLFF
v_call: TRBV27; clone_size: NA; j_call: TRBJ1-2; d_call: TRBD1; cdr3_nt: TGTGCCAGCAGTTCCCCAGGGGGCCACGTTGGCTACACCTTC; cdr3_aa: CASSSPGGHVGYTF
v_call: TRBV9; clone_size: NA; j_call: TRBJ2-3; d_call: TRBD2; cdr3_nt: TGTGCCAGCAGCGTAGGTTGGGGGCGACTAGCGGGGGGGCAACGCACAGATACGCAGTATTTT; cdr3_aa: CASSVGWGRLAGGQRTDTQYF
v_call: TRBV4-1; clone_size: NA; j_call: TRBJ2-1; d_call: TRBD2; cdr3_nt: TGCGCCAGCAGCCACGCGGGACTAGCGGGGCGCCGATCCTACAATGAGCAGTTCTTC; cdr3_aa: CASSHAGLAGRRSYNEQFF
v_call: TRBV28; clone_size: NA; j_call: TRBJ2-3; d_call: NA; cdr3_nt: TGTGCCAGCAGTTTAAGGTCTGGCAGGGCCACAGATACGCAGTATTTT; cdr3_aa: CASSLRSGRATDTQYF
v_call: TRBV5-8; clone_size: NA; j_call: TRBJ2-7; d_call: TRBD2; cdr3_nt: TGTGCCAGCAGCCCCGGGACTAGCGGGAGCTATTCATCCTACGAGCAGTACTTC; cdr3_aa: CASSPGTSGSYSSYEQYF
v_call: TRBV7-9; clone_size: NA; j_call: TRBJ1-5; d_call: TRBD1; cdr3_nt: TGTGCCAGCAGCACAGGAGTTGGACAGGGCGGCAATCAGCCCCAGCATTTT; cdr3_aa: CASSTGVGQGGNQPQHF
v_call: TRBV4-1; clone_size: NA; j_call: TRBJ2-1; d_call: TRBD2; cdr3_nt: TGCGCCAGCAGCCCAGGGGGACTAGCGGGGGGTTTAAAAATCAATGAGCAGTTCTTC; cdr3_aa: CASSPGGLAGGLKINEQFF
v_call: TRBV6-1; clone_size: NA; j_call: TRBJ1-1; d_call: NA; cdr3_nt: TGTGCCAGCAGTGAAATGGCACCGCAAGCTTTCTTT; cdr3_aa: CASSEMAPQAFF
v_call: TRBV7-2; clone_size: NA; j_call: TRBJ2-1; d_call: TRBD1; cdr3_nt: TGTGCCAGCAGCCGGGACAGGGCGGAGTTCAATGAGCAGTTCTTC; cdr3_aa: CASSRDRAEFNEQFF
v_call: TRBV10-2; clone_size: NA; j_call: TRBJ2-1; d_call: NA; cdr3_nt: TGCGCCAGCAGCTCTCCCCCCATCATAATTCCGAGCTCCTACAATGAGCAGTTCTTC; cdr3_aa: CASSSPPIIIPSSYNEQFF
v_call: TRBV2; clone_size: NA; j_call: TRBJ1-5; d_call: TRBD1; cdr3_nt: TGTGCCAGCAAACCAACGGACAGGAGGGAGCCCCAGCATTTT; cdr3_aa: CASKPTDRREPQHF
v_call: TRBV7-9; clone_size: NA; j_call: TRBJ2-7; d_call: NA; cdr3_nt: TGTGCCAACTTTTACAGGGGTGGTAGCGGTGAGTATTACGAGCAGTACTTC; cdr3_aa: CANFYRGGSGEYYEQYF
v_call: TRBV7-9; clone_size: NA; j_call: TRBJ2-2; d_call: NA; cdr3_nt: TGTGCCAGCAGCTTATCGGGAGCAACGAACACCGGGGAGCTGTTTTTT; cdr3_aa: CASSLSGATNTGELFF
v_call: TRBV29-1; clone_size: NA; j_call: TRBJ2-1; d_call: TRBD2; cdr3_nt: TGCAGCGTTACGGACGGGACTAGCGGTTCCAATGAGCAGTTCTTC; cdr3_aa: CSVTDGTSGSNEQFF
v_call: TRBV11-3; clone_size: few; j_call: TRBJ2-2; d_call: NA; cdr3_nt: TGTGCCAGCAGCTTAGACAGTCACACCGGGGAGCTGTTTTTT; cdr3_aa: CASSLDSHTGELFF
v_call: TRBV19; clone_size: NA; j_call: TRBJ1-3; d_call: NA; cdr3_nt: TGTGCCAGTAGTGCCGGGGATTTTACTGGAAACACCATATATTTT; cdr3_aa: CASSAGDFTGNTIYF
v_call: TRBV30; clone_size: NA; j_call: TRBJ1-6; d_call: NA; cdr3_nt: TGTGCCTGGACAGGGATAGAAGGTTCACCCCTCCACTTT; cdr3_aa: CAWTGIEGSPLHF
v_call: TRBV6-1; clone_size: few; j_call: TRBJ2-7; d_call: TRBD2; cdr3_nt: TGTGCCAGCTATTCCTCCCGTAGCGGGAGTTACGAGCAGTACTTC; cdr3_aa: CASYSSRSGSYEQYF
v_call: TRBV6-5; clone_size: NA; j_call: TRBJ1-1; d_call: TRBD1; cdr3_nt: TGTGCCCTTGGGACAGGAGCTGAAGCTTTCTTT; cdr3_aa: CALGTGAEAFF
v_call: TRBV11-2; clone_size: NA; j_call: TRBJ1-1; d_call: NA; cdr3_nt: TGTGCCAGCAGCCTAAATAATCACGGTCATAACACTGAAGCTTTCTTT; cdr3_aa: CASSLNNHGHNTEAFF
v_call: TRBV7-9; clone_size: NA; j_call: TRBJ2-3; d_call: NA; cdr3_nt: TGTGCCAGCAGCTTGGAGGGGTCTAGCACAGATACGCAGTATTTT; cdr3_aa: CASSLEGSSTDTQYF
v_call: TRBV5-1; clone_size: NA; j_call: TRBJ2-5; d_call: NA; cdr3_nt: TGCGCCAGCAGCTTGCAGGGGCGGGAGACCCAGTACTTC; cdr3_aa: CASSLQGRETQYF
v_call: TRBV19; clone_size: NA; j_call: TRBJ1-5; d_call: NA; cdr3_nt: TGTGCCAGTAGCAACAATCAGCCCCAGCATTTT; cdr3_aa: CASSNNQPQHF
v_call: TRBV19; clone_size: NA; j_call: TRBJ2-3; d_call: TRBD2; cdr3_nt: TGTGCCAGTAGGACTAGCGGGGGGGCCGGCACAGATACGCAGTATTTT; cdr3_aa: CASRTSGGAGTDTQYF
v_call: TRBV4-1; clone_size: NA; j_call: TRBJ2-5; d_call: NA; cdr3_nt: TGCGCCAGCAGCCAAGATCACCCGGGACTCCTAAAGCAGTACTTC; cdr3_aa: CASSQDHPGLLKQYF
v_call: TRBV11-2; clone_size: few; j_call: TRBJ2-7; d_call: TRBD2; cdr3_nt: TGTGCCAGCAGCCGGGGGGATTTCTACGAGCAGTACTTC; cdr3_aa: CASSRGDFYEQYF
v_call: TRBV6-5; clone_size: few; j_call: TRBJ2-7; d_call: NA; cdr3_nt: TGTGCCAGCACCGCCGTCGGGAGCTTGTACGAGCAGTACTTC; cdr3_aa: CASTAVGSLYEQYF
v_call: TRBV18; clone_size: NA; j_call: TRBJ2-5; d_call: TRBD2; cdr3_nt: TGTGCCAGCTCACCACCGAGCGGAGTAGCGGGAGGTCGGGAGACCCAGTACTTC; cdr3_aa: CASSPPSGVAGGRETQYF
v_call: TRBV2; clone_size: NA; j_call: TRBJ2-1; d_call: NA; cdr3_nt: TGTGCCAGCAGCGGACTGTCGACCTACAATGAGCAGTTCTTC; cdr3_aa: CASSGLSTYNEQFF
v_call: TRBV28; clone_size: NA; j_call: TRBJ2-3; d_call: TRBD1; cdr3_nt: TGTGCCAGCTCCAATTTCGGGACAGATCCCACAGATACGCAGTATTTT; cdr3_aa: CASSNFGTDPTDTQYF
v_call: TRBV29-1; clone_size: once; j_call: TRBJ2-1; d_call: TRBD2; cdr3_nt: TGCAGCGGGGGGGGTTTTAGCTCCTACAATGAGCAGTTCTTC; cdr3_aa: CSGGGFSSYNEQFF
v_call: TRBV7-2; clone_size: NA; j_call: TRBJ2-7; d_call: TRBD1; cdr3_nt: TGTGCCAGCAGCAAGGACAGGGGGAGAGACGAGCAGTACTTC; cdr3_aa: CASSKDRGRDEQYF
v_call: TRBV6-4; clone_size: NA; j_call: TRBJ2-1; d_call: TRBD1; cdr3_nt: TGTGCCAGCAGTAATCAACCCGGGACAGACAATGAGCAGTTCTTC; cdr3_aa: CASSNQPGTDNEQFF
v_call: TRBV5-6; clone_size: NA; j_call: TRBJ1-3; d_call: NA; cdr3_nt: TGTGCCAGCAGCGGTCGACAGATCTACTCTGGAAACACCATATATTTT; cdr3_aa: CASSGRQIYSGNTIYF
v_call: TRBV6-5; clone_size: NA; j_call: TRBJ1-4; d_call: TRBD1; cdr3_nt: TGTGCCAGCAGTTTTGATCGACAGGGTTATGAAAAACTGTTTTTT; cdr3_aa: CASSFDRQGYEKLFF
v_call: TRBV2; clone_size: few; j_call: TRBJ1-2; d_call: TRBD1; cdr3_nt: TGTGCCAGCAGTGGAGGGGACAGGTTTTATGGCTACACCTTC; cdr3_aa: CASSGGDRFYGYTF
v_call: TRBV7-2; clone_size: NA; j_call: TRBJ2-3; d_call: NA; cdr3_nt: TGTGCCAGCAGCTCTGGAGGTACGCAGTATTTT; cdr3_aa: CASSSGGTQYF
v_call: TRBV19; clone_size: NA; j_call: TRBJ2-7; d_call: TRBD1; cdr3_nt: TGTGCCAGTAAGGCGGGACAGGGGGAGATCTACGAGCAGTACTTC; cdr3_aa: CASKAGQGEIYEQYF
v_call: TRBV6-5; clone_size: NA; j_call: TRBJ2-5; d_call: NA; cdr3_nt: TGTGCCAGCAGTTACAGGGGAGAGACCCAGTACTTC; cdr3_aa: CASSYRGETQYF